Shown below are 25 T cell receptor beta chains from a single sample sequenced in a study of control samples from healthy donors and cancer patients. TCRdb's copy holds only in-frame clones and misses some; the assay was immunoSEQ multiplex PCR. The table records around 97,000 clones, roughly 89% of them present only once. Input material: PBMCs. The receptors here all came from a man between 60 and 75 years old with lung cancer.

The CDR3 coding sequence is TGTGCCAGCAGCCTTGGACAGTACTACGAGCAGTACGTC. As protein: CASSLGQYYEQYV. This chain uses TRBV7-9 with TRBJ2-7; D possibly corresponds to TRBD1 (6 bases). The CDR3 is made up of 13 amino acids. V lost 5 bases and J lost 3, with 11 bases in between. The germline V gene encodes CDR1 SEHNR and CDR2 FQNEAQ (reference sequence).

The genes are TRBV10-3 and TRBJ1-6; D gene uncertain. The CDR3 sequence is 15 residues long. Germline CDR1 reads ENHRY; CDR2 reads SYGVKD. Deletions cut 3 bases from V and 9 bases from J, with 15 bases between. DNA for the CDR3: TGTGCCATCAGTGATTTTAGAAACCCGGGTTCACCCCTCCACTTT. Translated, it gives CAISDFRNPGSPLHF.

The J gene is TRBJ2-7, the V gene TRBV10-3; 8 nucleotides agree with TRBD1. CDR3 length: 14 amino acids. With V trimmed by 6 bases and J by 3 bases, 7 bases remained unmatched. Germline lookup yields CDR1 ENHRY and CDR2 SYGVKD. For the CDR3, the DNA is TGTGCCATCAGGAGTGGACAGGGAATCTACGAGCAGTACTTC. This sequence encodes CAIRSGQGIYEQYF.

The rearrangement uses TRBV6-5 and TRBJ2-5, with 8 bases that match TRBD1. Trimming cost V 8 bases and J 4 bases; bases outside gene matches: 9. From germline, CDR1 is MNHEY and CDR2 SVGAGI. The CDR3 has 14 amino acids. The CDR3 is CASSQGGGSETQYF. For the CDR3, the DNA is TGTGCCAGCTCACAGGGGGGAGGTTCAGAGACCCAGTACTTC.

The rearrangement links TRBV6-6 to TRBJ2-7; TRBD1 matches at 7 bases. The junction had 9 bases not matched to a gene; V was cut back by 4 bases and J by 3 bases. The CDR3 has 15 residues. Germline CDR1 is MNHNY and CDR2 is SVGAGI (reference sequence). DNA of the CDR3: TGTGCCAGCAGTTTTACGACAGGGCGAATCTACGAGCAGTACTTC. The encoded protein is CASSFTTGRIYEQYF.

This clone was seen more than once but under ten times. This chain joins TRBV29-1 and TRBJ1-1; D gene unclear. Trimming left V 1 base short and J 6 bases short, with 9 bases between. Per germline, CDR1 SQVTM and CDR2 ANQGSEA. The CDR3 covers 12 residues. The CDR3: CSVEGMIAEAFF. The CDR3 DNA is TGCAGCGTTGAAGGCATGATAGCTGAAGCTTTCTTT.

The DNA of the CDR3 is TGTGCCACCAGTGTGATAGCGGCCGGGGAGCTGTTTTTT. Translation gives CATSVIAAGELFF. The chain couples TRBV24-1 to TRBJ2-2; maybe TRBD2 (6 bases). Germline assignment: CDR1 KGHDR and CDR2 SFDVKD. Trimming left V 5 bases short and J 6 bases short, with 9 bases between. The CDR3 loop spans 13 amino acids.

The chain has TRBV3-1 (or the pseudogene TRBV3-2) and TRBJ1-1; TRBD1 is a possible D gene (6 bases). The germline gives CDR1 LGHDT, CDR2 YNNKEL (reference sequence). With 4 bases removed from V and 8 bases from J, the gap between germline ends came to 17 bases. The CDR3 runs to 14 residues. The CDR3 sequence: CASSLLTGAPEAFF. The CDR3 DNA follows: TGTGCCAGCAGCCTCCTCACGGGGGCCCCCGAAGCTTTCTTT.

The chain employs TRBV3-1 (or the pseudogene TRBV3-2) and TRBJ1-5; no firm D call. The length of the CDR3 is 16 residues. Germline loops: CDR1 LGHDT, CDR2 YNNKEL (reference sequence). V gave up 0 bases and J gave up 1 base, with 10 bases separating them. The CDR3 bases are TGTGCCAGCAGCCAAGATTACCCTGCCAGCAATCAGCCCCAGCATTTT. Its protein product is CASSQDYPASNQPQHF.

V and J are TRBV28 and TRBJ2-5, with no clear D. Per germline, CDR1 MDHEN and CDR2 SYDVKM. Trimming removed 3 bases from V and 5 bases from J, with 10 bases in between. The CDR3 contains 13 residues. The CDR3 DNA follows: TGTGCCAGCAGTTTTTTTAGTACGGAGACCCAGTACTTC. It encodes CASSFFSTETQYF.

J is TRBJ2-2 and V is TRBV10-1; D gene uncertain. There are 11 residues in the CDR3. The ends were cut back, 2 bases at V and 15 bases at J, with 10 bases in the middle. Per the germline V gene, CDR1 is WNHNN and CDR2 is SYGVQD (reference sequence). CDR3 loop: CASSETGSMFF. As DNA, the CDR3 is TGCGCCAGCAGTGAGACCGGGTCGATGTTTTTT.

The chain employs TRBV7-9 and TRBJ2-3; possibly TRBD1 for D (5 bases). V was cut by 2 bases and J by 0 bases, with 6 bases left in between. Germline values: CDR1 SEHNR, CDR2 FQNEAQ (reference sequence). The CDR3 totals 14 residues. The CDR3 coding sequence is TGTGCCAGCAGCTTACAGGGTAGCACAGATACGCAGTATTTT. Translating it yields CASSLQGSTDTQYF.

The chain carries TRBV24-1 and TRBJ2-7; 7 bases align to TRBD2. Looked up from germline, CDR1 is KGHDR and CDR2 is SFDVKD. V dropped 10 bases and J dropped 3; count of bases not matched to a gene: 14. This CDR3 is 15 amino acids long. As DNA, the CDR3 is TGTGCCACGTTAGATGTAGCGGGCTCCGACTACGAGCAGTACGTC. Residues: CATLDVAGSDYEQYV.

The CDR3 is CASSQTGGNTEAFF. The CDR3 DNA is TGTGCCAGCAGCCAGACAGGAGGGAACACTGAAGCTTTCTTT. The chain recombines TRBV11-3 with TRBJ1-1; a weak D match, TRBD1 (6 bases). This CDR3 is built from 14 residues. Germline V gene lookup returns CDR1 SGHNT and CDR2 YENEEA. Trimming cost V 5 bases and J 1 base, with 11 bases left between them.

V usage is TRBV5-1 and J usage is TRBJ2-1, with 8 bases identical to TRBD1. The CDR3 is made up of 16 amino acids. Per germline, CDR1 SGHRS and CDR2 YFSETQ. After removal of 4 bases from V and 6 bases from J, the junction contained 12 bases not matched to a gene. CDR3 loop: CASSAPGQELTNEQFF. CDR3 bases: TGCGCCAGCAGCGCCCCGGGACAGGAGCTAACCAATGAGCAGTTCTTC.

CDR3 DNA sequence: TGTGCCAGCAGCTTGTGGGCTTGGGGGGATGGCTACACCTTC. Translating gives CASSLWAWGDGYTF. This sequence joins TRBV5-6 and TRBJ1-2; tentative D call: TRBD1 (5 bases). Trimming removed 1 base from V and 6 bases from J, with 13 bases in between. The CDR3 is made up of 14 amino acids. The germline V gene encodes CDR1 SGHDT and CDR2 YYEEEE.

The chain carries TRBV19 and TRBJ1-2; D remains ambiguous. In germline, CDR1 is LNHDA, CDR2 SQIVND (reference sequence). The V end lost 5 bases, the J end lost 0 bases, and 13 bases lay between the germline ends. The CDR3 is 15 amino acids. CDR3 amino acids: CASSQTETSNYGYTF. The CDR3 DNA reads TGTGCCAGTAGTCAGACCGAGACTTCTAACTATGGCTACACCTTC.

The CDR3 here is CASSQEAGPGLAGVRETQYF. The CDR3 DNA is TGTGCCAGCAGCCAGGAAGCGGGTCCGGGACTAGCGGGGGTGCGGGAGACCCAGTACTTC. The chain is built from TRBV3-1 (or the pseudogene TRBV3-2) and TRBJ2-5; 14 bases line up with TRBD2. The V gene end was trimmed by 3 bases and the J gene end by 5 bases; junction bases not matched to a gene: 17. The germline CDR1 and CDR2 sequences are LGHDT and YNNKEL (reference sequence). The CDR3 runs to 20 residues.

This clone is a singleton in its sample. CDR3 in amino acids: CASSFTGGAEAFF. CDR3 sequence (DNA): TGCGCCAGCAGCTTCACAGGGGGTGCTGAAGCTTTCTTT. The chain combines TRBV5-1 with TRBJ1-1; the match to TRBD1 covers 8 bases. Trimming at V came to 2 bases and at J to 6 bases, leaving 3 bases not matched to a gene. The CDR3 runs 13 residues. Germline V CDR1 and CDR2: SGHRS, YFSETQ.

The chain carries TRBV5-4 and TRBJ2-5; the D gene is possibly TRBD1 (6 bases). The V gene lost 0 bases and the J gene lost 4 bases, with 10 bases spanning the gap. Germline CDR1 and CDR2: SGHNT and YYREEE (reference sequence). The CDR3 extends over 14 amino acids. The CDR3 spells CASSLARGGETQYF. The CDR3 coding sequence is TGTGCCAGCAGCTTGGCCAGGGGTGGAGAGACCCAGTACTTC.

The rearrangement uses TRBV6-4 and TRBJ1-2, with TRBD1 matching over 7 bases. This CDR3 is built from 13 residues. The J segment lost 3 bases and the V segment lost 2 bases, leaving 0 bases of the junction unmatched. CDR1 is MRHNA, CDR2 SNTAGT, per germline. In DNA form, the CDR3 reads TGTGCCAGCAGTGACACAGGGGACTATGGCTACACCTTC. It specifies CASSDTGDYGYTF.

This chain links TRBV5-4 with TRBJ2-5; D is unclear. The CDR3 covers 14 residues. Trimming pared 2 bases from V and 5 bases from J, leaving 13 bases between. The germline gives CDR1 SGHNT, CDR2 YYREEE (reference sequence). CDR3: CASSFREARETQYF. In nucleotides, the CDR3 is TGTGCCAGCAGCTTCCGCGAGGCAAGGGAGACCCAGTACTTC.

J is TRBJ2-7 and V is TRBV3-1 (or the pseudogene TRBV3-2); D is undetermined. This CDR3 spans 12 amino acids. Trimming took 1 base from V and 3 from J, leaving 4 bases between them. Germline V gives CDR1 LGHDT, CDR2 YNNKEL (reference sequence). The CDR3 here is CASSQADYEQYF. The CDR3 coding sequence is TGTGCCAGCAGCCAAGCGGACTACGAGCAGTACTTC.

This clone was recorded once. This chain joins TRBV6-5 and TRBJ1-1; perhaps TRBD1 as D (5 bases). The germline gives CDR1 MNHEY, CDR2 SVGAGI. The V and J ends lost 0 bases and 2 bases respectively, with 13 bases between them. This CDR3 comprises 16 residues. The DNA for the CDR3 is TGTGCCAGCAGTTACTCACCCTCAGGGCGCAACACTGAAGCTTTCTTT. Protein: CASSYSPSGRNTEAFF.

This chain joins TRBV7-9 and TRBJ2-2, with D perhaps matching TRBD2 (6 bases). Germline CDR1 is SEHNR and CDR2 is FQNEAQ (reference sequence). The germline V and J ends were trimmed by 6 bases and 0 bases, with 14 bases remaining between them. CDR3 size: 16 residues. The CDR3 spells CASRYSSGANTGELFF. In DNA form, the CDR3 reads TGTGCCAGCAGATATTCGTCGGGGGCGAACACCGGGGAGCTGTTTTTT.